This T cell receptor (beta chain) was profiled in a study of blood T cell repertoires in COVID-19. Study-level information: There were acute and convalescent COVID-19 samples, and they came from the United States, Italy and Spain.

Clones were read by immunoSEQ multiplex PCR, and TCRdb kept only the in-frame ones, dropping some. Here the sample spans a few hundred thousand clones, 70% to 90% being singletons. This CDR3 is 17 amino acids long. Germline V gene sequence: CDR1 SGHNT, CDR2 YYREEE (reference sequence). V gave up 4 bases and J gave up 2 bases; unmatched junction bases: 11. The sample consisted of PBMCs or T cells enriched from blood (not recorded which). This clonotype was sampled from a woman between 40 and 55 years old with acute COVID-19. V is TRBV5-4 and J is TRBJ2-2; 7 bases line up with TRBD1. CDR3 in DNA: TGTGCCAGCAGCCGAGACAGGGTCCCGTCAAACACCGGGGAGCTGTTTTTT. This gives the protein CASSRDRVPSNTGELFF.